This is a list of T cell receptor beta chains from one sample in a study of regulatory T cells in long-lasting Graves disease. TCRdb independently ran MiXCR on the multiplex PCR reads; one entry per CDR3 protein. Of 390,000 or so distinct CDR3 sequences listed, roughly 23% are singletons. Sequencing was performed on peripheral blood mononuclear cells (PBMCs), taken when the disease was refractory, from a patient treated with antithyroid drugs. These receptors originate from a middle-aged woman with Graves disease. The conserved cysteine and the conserved F or W are not part of the CDR3 here. D genes are given only for firm matches. Clone sizes are given selectively: once, few, many, or a class where the clone is expanded.

size: NA; J: TRBJ2-7; V: TRBV29-1; D: NA; CDR3: SVVIPRDTYEQY
size: NA; J: TRBJ2-1; V: TRBV11-2; D: NA; CDR3: ASSVRDSSSYNEQF
size: once; J: TRBJ2-5; V: TRBV9; D: TRBD2; CDR3: ASSVGTSGTKETQY
size: few; J: TRBJ2-7; V: TRBV13; D: NA; CDR3: ASSSRDQYEQY
size: NA; J: TRBJ2-7; V: TRBV20-1; D: NA; CDR3: SALPRQSTYEQY
size: NA; J: TRBJ1-3; V: TRBV20-1; D: NA; CDR3: SASGGTGNTIY
size: many; J: TRBJ2-7; V: TRBV29-1; D: TRBD1; CDR3: SATWDRAEQY
size: many; J: TRBJ1-6; V: TRBV2; D: TRBD1; CDR3: ASLRDRDDSPLH
size: many; J: TRBJ1-1; V: TRBV15; D: NA; CDR3: ATSRGPRNMNTEAF
size: NA; J: TRBJ2-1; V: TRBV28; D: TRBD2; CDR3: ASSLQTGTSGRINEQF
size: many; J: TRBJ1-5; V: TRBV27; D: NA; CDR3: ASSLTGNSNQPQH
size: many; J: TRBJ1-6; V: TRBV6-1; D: TRBD1; CDR3: ASSITRQGVNSPLH
size: many; J: TRBJ1-2; V: TRBV25-1; D: NA; CDR3: ASSETPRGRAPIYGYT
size: many; J: TRBJ1-4; V: TRBV6-1; D: NA; CDR3: ASSDTVATNEKLF
size: few; J: TRBJ2-7; V: TRBV5-6; D: TRBD1; CDR3: ASSHDRAFEQY
size: many; J: TRBJ1-1; V: TRBV12-3/TRBV12-4; D: NA; CDR3: ASGNYTEAF
size: NA; J: TRBJ2-7; V: TRBV20-1; D: NA; CDR3: SARELGPLYEQY
size: many; J: TRBJ2-7; V: TRBV27; D: NA; CDR3: ASSAGPNSYEQY
size: NA; J: TRBJ2-7; V: TRBV15; D: NA; CDR3: VTSRDHQYEQY
size: many; J: TRBJ2-5; V: TRBV24-1; D: NA; CDR3: ATSDLRGPQETQY
size: many; J: TRBJ1-3; V: TRBV6-1; D: NA; CDR3: ASSEEQEWNTIY
size: few; J: TRBJ2-5; V: TRBV7-9; D: NA; CDR3: ASSRQQFQETQY
size: NA; J: TRBJ2-7; V: TRBV10-3; D: NA; CDR3: AISAGVGPPGVYEQY
size: many; J: TRBJ2-7; V: TRBV28; D: TRBD2; CDR3: ATRTSRTYEQY
size: once; J: TRBJ1-4; V: TRBV19; D: NA; CDR3: ASSWTSVLF
size: many; J: TRBJ1-1; V: TRBV11-3; D: NA; CDR3: ASSWSKNTEAF
size: NA; J: TRBJ1-5; V: TRBV3-1; D: TRBD1; CDR3: ASSRGQGAKGNQPQH
size: NA; J: TRBJ1-4; V: TRBV6-9; D: NA; CDR3: ASSFIREKLF
size: many; J: TRBJ2-6; V: TRBV6-1; D: NA; CDR3: ASSERGTGANVLT
size: few; J: TRBJ2-2; V: TRBV6-2/TRBV6-3; D: NA; CDR3: ASSYYRAAGELF